Below, 11 T cell receptor beta chains from the same sample are listed, as sequenced in a study of post-analysis software for immune sequencing data. Points from the study as a whole: Comparison of patients with controls showed four or five TRBV segments more frequent in patients, TRBV5-6, TRBV5-1 and TRBV20-1 among them.

Prepared libraries of TCR beta cDNA carried unique molecular identifiers. In TCRdb, the PCR reads were re-called with MiXCR into one record per CDR3 protein. The sample lists approximately 440,000 distinct CDR3 sequences; around 40% were seen once. These receptors' antigens are unknown. Sequenced: blood. All receptors come from a girl aged 5 to 17 with multiple sclerosis.

This clonotype was counted between two and nine times. The chain recombines TRBV20-1 with TRBJ2-3; D unresolved. Between the trimmed V and J ends, which lost 3 bases and 6 bases, there was a span of 7 bases. This CDR3 has 11 amino acids. The germline V gene has CDR1 DFQATT and CDR2 SNEGSKA (reference sequence). The CDR3 region is CSARTRDTQYF. For the CDR3, the DNA is TGCAGTGCTAGGACCCGGGATACGCAGTATTTT.

This clonotype occurred a few times. In DNA form, the CDR3 reads TGTGCCAGCATTTATGACACTGAAGCTTTCTTT. Translation gives CASIYDTEAFF. The V gene is TRBV2, the J gene TRBJ1-1; no reliable D call. Trimming removed 7 bases from V and 3 bases from J, with 6 bases in between. CDR3 length: 11 amino acids. Germline V CDR1 and CDR2: SNHLY, FYNNEI. Supplemented by reference TRBV2 and TRBJ1-1, the full variable domain reads EPEVTQTPSHQVTQMGQEVILRCVPISNHLYFYWYRQILGQKVEFLVSFYNNEISEKSEIFDDQFSVERPDGSNFTLKIRSTKLEDSAMYFCASIYDTEAFFGQGTRLTVV.

This chain connects TRBV20-1 to TRBJ2-3; D unresolved. The CDR3 runs 14 residues. The V gene's germline CDR1 is DFQATT and CDR2 SNEGSKA (reference sequence). Trimming removed 2 bases from V and 1 base from J, with 10 bases in between. Written as DNA, the CDR3 is TGCAGTGCTAGACTCCAGATGGGCACAGATACGCAGTATTTT. Its protein product is CSARLQMGTDTQYF.

This clonotype was seen many times. This sequence joins TRBV20-1 and TRBJ2-1; TRBD2 matches at 10 bases. With V trimmed by 5 bases and J by 7 bases, 5 bases remained unmatched. The CDR3 is 13 amino acids. Germline V gene data show CDR1 as DFQATT and CDR2 as SNEGSKA (reference sequence). The CDR3 spells CSAAGTSVNEQFF. The DNA for the CDR3 is TGCAGTGCTGCCGGGACTAGCGTAAATGAGCAGTTCTTC.

The V gene is TRBV5-1, the J gene TRBJ1-4; tentative D call: TRBD2 (6 bases). The closer fit of TRBJ2-2 to the DNA end suggests the J call may be wrong. The CDR3 runs 15 residues. The germline gives CDR1 SGHRS, CDR2 YFSETQ. CDR3 in DNA: TGCGCCAGCAGCCCGGACGGGGGAGTAACGGGGGAGCTGTTTTTT. Encoded protein: CASSPDGGVTGELFF.

This clonotype was counted once. V usage is TRBV20-1 and J usage is TRBJ1-5, with TRBD1 identical over 7 bases. The CDR3 contains 14 residues. Germline V gene data show CDR1 as DFQATT and CDR2 as SNEGSKA (reference sequence). The V and J ends lost 4 bases and 2 bases, in that order; junction bases with no gene match: 5. CDR3 protein: CSAMDRLGNQPQHF. Here the CDR3 DNA reads TGCAGTGCTATGGACAGGCTAGGCAATCAGCCCCAGCATTTT.

This clonotype was observed a handful of times. V and J are TRBV18 and TRBJ2-5; maybe TRBD1 (5 bases). Trimming removed 4 bases at V and 2 bases at J, with 14 bases between. Germline V gene lookup returns CDR1 KGHSH and CDR2 LQKENI. CDR3 length: 15 amino acids. The DNA for the CDR3 is TGTGCCAGCTCACAGAACCAGGGTCTTCAAGAGACCCAGTACTTC. Protein sequence: CASSQNQGLQETQYF.

The chain is built from TRBV6-5 and TRBJ2-1; 10 bases align to TRBD2. CDR1 and CDR2 (germline): MNHEY, SVGAGI. V trimming: 2 bases; J trimming: 4 bases; junction bases outside the gene matches: 2. The CDR3 is 15 amino acids. The CDR3 spells CASSYQTSGYNEQFF. The CDR3 DNA follows: TGTGCCAGCAGTTACCAGACTAGCGGGTACAATGAGCAGTTCTTC.

The sample holds one count of this clonotype. The chain carries TRBV6-6 and TRBJ2-7, with D unresolved. The CDR3 contains 15 residues. In germline, CDR1 is MNHNY, CDR2 SVGAGI (reference sequence). The V and J ends lost 0 bases and 1 base respectively, with 10 bases between them. The CDR3 coding sequence is TGTGCCAGCAGTTACTCAATTGGGGTTTCCTACGAGCAGTACTTC. Amino acids: CASSYSIGVSYEQYF.

The genes are TRBV20-1 and TRBJ2-7, with 8 bases aligning to TRBD2. Germline CDR1 is DFQATT and CDR2 is SNEGSKA (reference sequence). The CDR3 has 16 amino acids. V lost 1 base and J lost 5; bases outside the gene matches: 13. CDR3 DNA: TGCAGTGCTAGAGTAGCAGCGGCGGGAGGAAACAACGAGCAGTACTTC. Translated, it gives CSARVAAAGGNNEQYF.

The chain is built from TRBV10-3 and TRBJ1-1; D is undetermined. Germline CDR1 reads ENHRY; CDR2 reads SYGVKD. The CDR3 has 11 residues. V was trimmed by 10 bases and J by 3 bases, leaving 9 bases between them. Here the CDR3 DNA reads TGTGCCACATCCCTGGACACTGAAGCTTTCTTT. Translated, it gives CATSLDTEAFF.